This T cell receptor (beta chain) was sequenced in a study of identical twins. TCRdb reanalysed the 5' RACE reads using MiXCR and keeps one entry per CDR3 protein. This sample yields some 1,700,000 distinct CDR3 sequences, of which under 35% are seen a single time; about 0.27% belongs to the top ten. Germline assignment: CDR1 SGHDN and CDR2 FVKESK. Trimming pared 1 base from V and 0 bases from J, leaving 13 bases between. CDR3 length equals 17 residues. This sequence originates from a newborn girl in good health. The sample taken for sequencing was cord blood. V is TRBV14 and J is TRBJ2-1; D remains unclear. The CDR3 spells CASSQVPRPSSYNEQFF. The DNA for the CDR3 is TGTGCCAGCAGCCAAGTACCGAGGCCCAGCTCCTACAATGAGCAGTTCTTC.